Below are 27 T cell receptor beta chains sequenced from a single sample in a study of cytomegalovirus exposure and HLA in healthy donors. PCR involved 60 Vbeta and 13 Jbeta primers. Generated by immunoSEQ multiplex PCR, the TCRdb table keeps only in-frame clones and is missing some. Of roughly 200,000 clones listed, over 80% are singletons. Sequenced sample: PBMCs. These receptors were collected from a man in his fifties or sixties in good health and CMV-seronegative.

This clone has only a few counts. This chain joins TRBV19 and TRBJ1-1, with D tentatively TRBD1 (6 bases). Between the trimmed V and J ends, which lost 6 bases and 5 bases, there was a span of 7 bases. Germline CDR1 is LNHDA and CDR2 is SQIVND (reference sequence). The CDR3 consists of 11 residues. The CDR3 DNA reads TGTGCCAGTAGGGACAGAACTGAAGCTTTCTTT. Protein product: CASRDRTEAFF. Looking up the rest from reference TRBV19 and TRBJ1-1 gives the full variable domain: DGGITQSPKYLFRKEGQNVTLSCEQNLNHDAMYWYRQDPGQGLRLIYYSQIVNDFQKGDIAEGYSVSREKKESFPLTVTSAQKNPTAFYLCASRDRTEAFFGQGTRLTVV.

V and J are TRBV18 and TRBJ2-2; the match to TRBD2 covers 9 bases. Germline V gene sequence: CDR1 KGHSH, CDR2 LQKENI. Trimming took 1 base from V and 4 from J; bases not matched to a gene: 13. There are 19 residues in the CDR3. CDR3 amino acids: CASSPLLRGGASGTGELFF. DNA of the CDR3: TGTGCCAGCTCACCACTTCTCCGCGGGGGGGCCTCAGGCACCGGGGAGCTGTTTTTT.

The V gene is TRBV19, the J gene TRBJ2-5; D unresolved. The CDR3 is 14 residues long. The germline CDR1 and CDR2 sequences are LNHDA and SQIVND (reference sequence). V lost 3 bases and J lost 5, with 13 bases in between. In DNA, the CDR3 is TGTGCCAGTAGTATCTCAAGAAAAGCGGAGACCCAGTACTTC. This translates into CASSISRKAETQYF.

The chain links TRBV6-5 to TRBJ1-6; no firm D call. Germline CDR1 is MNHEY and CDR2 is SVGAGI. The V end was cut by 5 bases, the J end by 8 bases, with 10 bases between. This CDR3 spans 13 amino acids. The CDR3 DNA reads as TGTGCCAGCAGTCAGACCCAGGATTCACCCCTCCACTTT. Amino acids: CASSQTQDSPLHF.

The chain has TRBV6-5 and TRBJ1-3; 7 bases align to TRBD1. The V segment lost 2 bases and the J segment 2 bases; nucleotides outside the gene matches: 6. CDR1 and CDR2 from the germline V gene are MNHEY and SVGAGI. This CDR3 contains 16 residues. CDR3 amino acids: CASSYGSGGTGNTIYF. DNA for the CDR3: TGTGCCAGCAGTTACGGTTCAGGGGGGACTGGAAACACCATATATTTT.

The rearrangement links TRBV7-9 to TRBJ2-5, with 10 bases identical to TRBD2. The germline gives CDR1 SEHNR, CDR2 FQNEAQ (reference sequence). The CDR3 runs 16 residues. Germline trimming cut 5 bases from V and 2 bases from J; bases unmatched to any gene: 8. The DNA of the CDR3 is TGTGCCAGCAGCACGCTAGCGGGGGCCCTACAAGAGACCCAGTACTTC. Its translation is CASSTLAGALQETQYF.

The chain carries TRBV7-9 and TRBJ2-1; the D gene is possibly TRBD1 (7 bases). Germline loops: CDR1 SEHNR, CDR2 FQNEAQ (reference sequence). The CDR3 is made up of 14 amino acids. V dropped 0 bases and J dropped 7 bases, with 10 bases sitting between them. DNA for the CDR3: TGTGCCAGCAGCTTAGCGGCAGGGGGGAATGAGCAGTTCTTC. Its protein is CASSLAAGGNEQFF.

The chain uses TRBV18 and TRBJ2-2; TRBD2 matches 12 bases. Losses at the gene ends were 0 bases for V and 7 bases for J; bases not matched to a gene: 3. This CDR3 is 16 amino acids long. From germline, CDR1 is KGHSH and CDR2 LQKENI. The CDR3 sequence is CASSPPGLAGHGELFF. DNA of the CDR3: TGTGCCAGCTCACCACCGGGACTAGCGGGCCACGGGGAGCTGTTTTTT.

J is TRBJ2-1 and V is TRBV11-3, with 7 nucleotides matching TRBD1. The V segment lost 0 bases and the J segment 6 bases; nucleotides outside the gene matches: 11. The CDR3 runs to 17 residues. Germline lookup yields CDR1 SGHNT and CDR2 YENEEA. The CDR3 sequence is CASSLDYRTGASNEQFF. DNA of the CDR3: TGTGCCAGCAGCTTAGATTACCGGACAGGAGCGAGCAATGAGCAGTTCTTC.

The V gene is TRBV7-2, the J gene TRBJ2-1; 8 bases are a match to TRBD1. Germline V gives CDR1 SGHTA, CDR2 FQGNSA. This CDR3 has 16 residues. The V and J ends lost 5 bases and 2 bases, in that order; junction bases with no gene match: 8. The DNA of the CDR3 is TGTGCCAGCAGCCAACCGGACAGGGCTGCCTACAATGAGCAGTTCTTC. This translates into CASSQPDRAAYNEQFF.

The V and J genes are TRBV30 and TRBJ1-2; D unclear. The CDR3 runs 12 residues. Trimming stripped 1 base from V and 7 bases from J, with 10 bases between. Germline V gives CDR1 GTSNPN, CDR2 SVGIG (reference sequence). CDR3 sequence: CAWSGGLGGYTF. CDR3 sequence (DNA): TGTGCCTGGAGTGGCGGACTGGGTGGCTACACCTTC.

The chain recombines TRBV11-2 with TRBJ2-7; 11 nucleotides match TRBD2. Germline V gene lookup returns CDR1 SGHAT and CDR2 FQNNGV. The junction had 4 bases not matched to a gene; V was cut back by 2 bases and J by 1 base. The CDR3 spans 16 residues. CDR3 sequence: CASSLTLAGDSYEQYF. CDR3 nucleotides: TGTGCCAGCAGCTTAACACTAGCGGGGGATTCCTACGAGCAGTACTTC.

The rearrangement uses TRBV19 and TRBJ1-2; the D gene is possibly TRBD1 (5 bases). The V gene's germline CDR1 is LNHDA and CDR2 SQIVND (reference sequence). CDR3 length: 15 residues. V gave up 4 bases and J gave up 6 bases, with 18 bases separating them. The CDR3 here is CASSTTSEGRDGYTF. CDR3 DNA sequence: TGTGCCAGTAGTACCACGTCGGAGGGGCGGGATGGCTACACCTTC.

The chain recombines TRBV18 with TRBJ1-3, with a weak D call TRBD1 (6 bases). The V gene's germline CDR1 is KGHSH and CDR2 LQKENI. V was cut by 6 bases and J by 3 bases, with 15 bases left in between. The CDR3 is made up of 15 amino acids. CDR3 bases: TGTGCCAGCTCCTCCAGGACAGCGAGTGGAAACACCATATATTTT. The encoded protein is CASSSRTASGNTIYF.

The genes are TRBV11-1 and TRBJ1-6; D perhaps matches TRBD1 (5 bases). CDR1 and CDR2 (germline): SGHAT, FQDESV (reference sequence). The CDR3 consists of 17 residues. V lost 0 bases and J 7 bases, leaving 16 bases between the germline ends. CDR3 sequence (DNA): TGTGCCAGCAGCTTAGCATCGGTTCAGGGAAGGAATTCACCCCTCCACTTT. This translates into CASSLASVQGRNSPLHF.

CDR3 DNA: TGTGCCAGCAGCCAGGACAGGGTAGGATTGGAGACCCAGTACTTC. The encoded protein is CASSQDRVGLETQYF. This chain connects TRBV14 to TRBJ2-5; 8 nucleotides align to TRBD1. The CDR3 consists of 15 residues. CDR1 is SGHDN, CDR2 FVKESK, per germline. Trimming took 3 bases from V and 5 from J; bases not matched to a gene: 8.

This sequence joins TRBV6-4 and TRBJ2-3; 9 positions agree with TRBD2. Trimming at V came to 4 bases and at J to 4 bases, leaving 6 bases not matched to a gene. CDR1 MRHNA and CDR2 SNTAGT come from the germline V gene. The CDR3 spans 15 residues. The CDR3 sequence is CASSARAGGPDTQYF. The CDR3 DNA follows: TGTGCCAGCAGTGCCAGAGCGGGAGGTCCAGATACGCAGTATTTT.

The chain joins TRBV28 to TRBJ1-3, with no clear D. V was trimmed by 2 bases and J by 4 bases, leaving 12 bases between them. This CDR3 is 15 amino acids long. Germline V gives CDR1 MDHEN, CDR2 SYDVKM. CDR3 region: CASSLPVDSGNTIYF. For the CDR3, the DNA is TGTGCCAGCAGTTTACCCGTGGACTCCGGAAACACCATATATTTT.

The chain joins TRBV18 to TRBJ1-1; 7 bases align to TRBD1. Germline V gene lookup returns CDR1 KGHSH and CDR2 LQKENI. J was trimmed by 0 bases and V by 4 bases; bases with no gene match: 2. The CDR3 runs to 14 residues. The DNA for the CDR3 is TGTGCCAGCTCACAGGGACAGATGAACACTGAAGCTTTCTTT. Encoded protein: CASSQGQMNTEAFF.

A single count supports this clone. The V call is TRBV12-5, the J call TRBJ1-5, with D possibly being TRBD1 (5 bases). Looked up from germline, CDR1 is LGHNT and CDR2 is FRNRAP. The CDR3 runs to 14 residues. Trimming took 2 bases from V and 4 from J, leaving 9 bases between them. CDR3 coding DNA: TGTGCTAGTGGTTTGATTAGGGGAAATCAGCCCCAGCATTTT. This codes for CASGLIRGNQPQHF. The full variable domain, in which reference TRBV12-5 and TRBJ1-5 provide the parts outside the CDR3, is DARVTQTPRHKVTEMGQEVTMRCQPILGHNTVFWYRQTMMQGLELLAYFRNRAPLDDSGMPKDRFSAEMPDATLATLKIQPSEPRDSAVYFCASGLIRGNQPQHFGDGTRLSIL.

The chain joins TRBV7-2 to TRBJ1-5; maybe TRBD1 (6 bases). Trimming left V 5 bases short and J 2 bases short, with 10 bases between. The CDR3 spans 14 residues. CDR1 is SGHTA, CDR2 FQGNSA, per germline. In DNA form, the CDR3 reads TGTGCCAGCAGCCCAGGGGCGGGCAATCAGCCCCAGCATTTT. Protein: CASSPGAGNQPQHF.

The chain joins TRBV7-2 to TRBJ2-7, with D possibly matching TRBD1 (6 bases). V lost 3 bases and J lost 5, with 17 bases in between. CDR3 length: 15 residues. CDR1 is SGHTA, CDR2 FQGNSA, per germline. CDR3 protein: CASSFRGFSLDEQYF. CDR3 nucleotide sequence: TGTGCCAGCAGCTTCAGGGGTTTCTCACTAGACGAGCAGTACTTC.

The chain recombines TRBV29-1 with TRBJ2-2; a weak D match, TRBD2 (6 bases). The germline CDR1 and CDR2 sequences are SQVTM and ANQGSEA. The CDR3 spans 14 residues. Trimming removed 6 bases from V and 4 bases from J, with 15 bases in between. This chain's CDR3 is CSVTPFGSTGELFF. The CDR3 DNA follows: TGCAGCGTCACCCCTTTCGGGAGCACCGGGGAGCTGTTTTTT.

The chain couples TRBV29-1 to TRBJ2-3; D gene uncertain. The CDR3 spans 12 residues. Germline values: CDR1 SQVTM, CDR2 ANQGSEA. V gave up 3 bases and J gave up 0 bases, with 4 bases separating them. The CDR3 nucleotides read TGCAGCGTTGATCAGAGCACAGATACGCAGTATTTT. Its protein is CSVDQSTDTQYF.

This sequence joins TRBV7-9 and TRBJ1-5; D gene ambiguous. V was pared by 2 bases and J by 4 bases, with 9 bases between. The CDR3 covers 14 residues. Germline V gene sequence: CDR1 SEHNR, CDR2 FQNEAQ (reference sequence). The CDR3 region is CASSLTTGNQPQHF. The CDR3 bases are TGTGCCAGCAGCTTAACGACGGGGAATCAGCCCCAGCATTTT.

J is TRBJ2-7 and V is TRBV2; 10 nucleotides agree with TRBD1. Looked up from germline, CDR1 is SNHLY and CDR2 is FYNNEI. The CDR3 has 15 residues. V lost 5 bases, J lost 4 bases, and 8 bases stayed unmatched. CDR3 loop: CASSTIGTGAYEQYF. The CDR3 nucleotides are TGTGCCAGCAGTACCATAGGGACAGGGGCTTACGAGCAGTACTTC. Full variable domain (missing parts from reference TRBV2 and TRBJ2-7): EPEVTQTPSHQVTQMGQEVILRCVPISNHLYFYWYRQILGQKVEFLVSFYNNEISEKSEIFDDQFSVERPDGSNFTLKIRSTKLEDSAMYFCASSTIGTGAYEQYFGPGTRLTVT.

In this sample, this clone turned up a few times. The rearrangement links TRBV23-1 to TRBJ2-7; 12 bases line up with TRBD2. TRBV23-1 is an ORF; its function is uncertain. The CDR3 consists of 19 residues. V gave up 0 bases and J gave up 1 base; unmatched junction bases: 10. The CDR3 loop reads CASSQSRPSGRGWSYEQYF. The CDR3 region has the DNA TGCGCCAGCAGTCAATCGCGGCCTAGCGGGAGGGGTTGGTCCTACGAGCAGTACTTC.